The sequence of this T cell receptor (beta chain) was determined in a study of T cells in Graves' hyperthyroidism and ophthalmopathy. The investigators amplified TCR beta CDR3 regions from RNA transcripts. The HTBI primer set served for first-round RT-PCR of the TCR CDR3. TCRdb re-called the multiplex PCR reads through MiXCR, storing one row per CDR3 protein. The sample records around 340,000 distinct CDR3 sequences, around 17% being singletons. This CDR3 comprises 14 residues. Germline V gene lookup returns CDR1 SNHLY and CDR2 FYNNEI. Trimming stripped 8 bases from V and 2 bases from J, with 15 bases between. Turning to this clonotype: Being one base from a much bigger clone, this may be a read error.

Sequences were obtained from blood. The gene calls are TRBV2 and TRBJ1-2; tentatively, D is TRBD1 (6 bases). The clonotype comes from a young man with Graves' hyperthyroidism. The CDR3: CASGEQGGNYGYTF. In DNA, the CDR3 is TGTGCCAGCGGAGAACAGGGAGGCAACTATGGCTACACCTTC.